This T cell receptor beta chain appears in the sequencing data of a study of cytomegalovirus exposure and HLA in healthy donors. Study-level results: Rarity characterized most TCR sequences, yet some public TCRs appeared in many donors. Specificity of three CMV-associated chains for CMV antigens was verified in vitro. It was about 150 TCR beta chains that were listed as cytomegalovirus-associated.

Method: immunoSEQ multiplex PCR; TCRdb's copy keeps in-frame clones and lacks some. Counted here are about 120,000 clones, roughly 88% occurring once; the ten biggest clones make up about 6%. Concerning this clone: Its cognate antigen is unknown.

Separate from the approximately 700-subject first cohort was the approximately 130-subject validation cohort, to which the donors belonged. The CDR3 covers 17 residues. Germline V lookup: CDR1 KGHSH, CDR2 LQKENI. J lost 7 bases, V lost 3 bases, and 14 bases had no gene match. The TCR sequence derives from a woman younger than 35 in good health and CMV-seropositive. This sequence joins TRBV18 and TRBJ1-1, with 10 bases that match TRBD1. Sequencing was carried out using PBMCs. In DNA form, the CDR3 reads TGTGCCAGCTCACCGAGACAGGGGGCGATTGGAGAGATTGAAGCTTTCTTT. Encoded protein: CASSPRQGAIGEIEAFF.